This TCR beta chain was obtained from a study of CD8+ T cells in alopecia areata. Study context: It was oral tofacitinib, at 5 to 10 mg twice daily, that treated patients received. Study results and limitations: Normal scalp had lower clonality than lesional scalp, with alopecia totalis/universalis lesions showing this most strongly. TCRs were shared less clearly across patients than in mice, possibly for HLA-related reasons. There were also resident alphabeta T cells of normal skin sequenced in scalp samples.

Germline V gene data show CDR1 as GTSNPN and CDR2 as SVGIG (reference sequence). The CDR3 sequence is 13 residues long. V was trimmed by 7 bases and J by 4 bases, leaving 14 bases between them. A word on this clone: As yet, its antigen is unknown.

Following extraction, RNA underwent reverse transcription to cDNA, which served as the sequencing template. Assay: immunoSEQ multiplex PCR; the TCRdb copy retains only in-frame clones and omits some. The sample comprises more than 75,000 clones, 41% of which are singletons, and around 1.4% rests with the top ten. Sequencing was done on a sample of CD4+ T cells sorted from blood. The receptor comes from a human donor with alopecia areata. This chain connects TRBV30 to TRBJ1-3; TRBD1 is a possible D gene (5 bases). The DNA of the CDR3 is TGTGCCTATGGGACTCTCCCCGGAAACACCATATATTTT. Protein product: CAYGTLPGNTIYF.